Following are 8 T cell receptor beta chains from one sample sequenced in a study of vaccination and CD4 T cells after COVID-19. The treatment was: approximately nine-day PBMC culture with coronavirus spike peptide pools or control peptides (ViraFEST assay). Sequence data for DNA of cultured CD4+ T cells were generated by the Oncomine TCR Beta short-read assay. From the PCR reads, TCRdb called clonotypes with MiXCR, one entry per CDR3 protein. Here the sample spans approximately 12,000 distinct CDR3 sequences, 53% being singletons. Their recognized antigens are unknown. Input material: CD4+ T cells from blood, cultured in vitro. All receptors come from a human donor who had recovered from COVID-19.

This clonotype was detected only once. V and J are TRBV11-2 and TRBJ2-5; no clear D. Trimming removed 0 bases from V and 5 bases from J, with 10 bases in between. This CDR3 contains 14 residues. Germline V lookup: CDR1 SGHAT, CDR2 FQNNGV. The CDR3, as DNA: TGTGCCAGCAGCTTAGAACGGCTAACGGAGACCCAGTACTTC. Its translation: CASSLERLTETQYF.

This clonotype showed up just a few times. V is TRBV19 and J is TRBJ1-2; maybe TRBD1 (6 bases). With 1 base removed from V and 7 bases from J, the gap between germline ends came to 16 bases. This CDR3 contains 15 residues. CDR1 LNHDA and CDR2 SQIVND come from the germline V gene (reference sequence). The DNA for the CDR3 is TGTGCCAGTAGTATAGCCATCGACAGGATTGGTGGCTACACCTTC. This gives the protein CASSIAIDRIGGYTF. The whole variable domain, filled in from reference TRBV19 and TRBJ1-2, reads DGGITQSPKYLFRKEGQNVTLSCEQNLNHDAMYWYRQDPGQGLRLIYYSQIVNDFQKGDIAEGYSVSREKKESFPLTVTSAQKNPTAFYLCASSIAIDRIGGYTFGSGTRLTVV.

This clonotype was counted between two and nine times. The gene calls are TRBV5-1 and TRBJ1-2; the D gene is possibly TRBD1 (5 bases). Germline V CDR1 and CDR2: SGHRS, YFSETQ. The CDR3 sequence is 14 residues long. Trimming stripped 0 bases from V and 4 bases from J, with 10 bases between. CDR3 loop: CASSLGDRGYGYTF. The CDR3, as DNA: TGCGCCAGCAGCTTGGGAGACAGAGGCTATGGCTACACCTTC. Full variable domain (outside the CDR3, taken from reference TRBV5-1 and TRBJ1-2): KAGVTQTPRYLIKTRGQQVTLSCSPISGHRSVSWYQQTPGQGLQFLFEYFSETQRNKGNFPGRFSGRQFSNSRSEMNVSTLELGDSALYLCASSLGDRGYGYTFGSGTRLTVV.

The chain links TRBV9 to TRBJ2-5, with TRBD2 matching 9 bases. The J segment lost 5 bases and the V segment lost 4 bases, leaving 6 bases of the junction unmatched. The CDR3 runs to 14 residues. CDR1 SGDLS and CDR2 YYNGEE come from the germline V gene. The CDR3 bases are TGTGCCAGCAGCCCGCGGGGGGGACTTGAGACCCAGTACTTC. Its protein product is CASSPRGGLETQYF.

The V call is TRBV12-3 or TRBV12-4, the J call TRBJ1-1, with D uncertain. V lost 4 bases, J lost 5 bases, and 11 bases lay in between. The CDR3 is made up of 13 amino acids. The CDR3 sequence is CASSSTRGTEAFF. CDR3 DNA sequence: TGTGCCAGCAGTTCCACACGCGGAACTGAAGCTTTCTTT.

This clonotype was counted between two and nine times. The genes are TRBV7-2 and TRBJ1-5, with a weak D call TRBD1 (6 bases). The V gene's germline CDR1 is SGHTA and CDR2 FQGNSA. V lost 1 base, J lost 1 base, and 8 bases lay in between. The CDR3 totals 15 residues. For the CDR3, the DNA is TGTGCCAGCAGCTTAGAGAGGGGGAGCAATCAGCCCCAGCATTTT. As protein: CASSLERGSNQPQHF.

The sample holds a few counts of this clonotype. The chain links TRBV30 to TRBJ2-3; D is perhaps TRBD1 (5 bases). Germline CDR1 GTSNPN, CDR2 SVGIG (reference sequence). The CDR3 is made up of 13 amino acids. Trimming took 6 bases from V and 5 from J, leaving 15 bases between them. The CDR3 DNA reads TGTGCCTGTGGGGCCCACCGTGGAGATACGCAGTATTTT. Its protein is CACGAHRGDTQYF.

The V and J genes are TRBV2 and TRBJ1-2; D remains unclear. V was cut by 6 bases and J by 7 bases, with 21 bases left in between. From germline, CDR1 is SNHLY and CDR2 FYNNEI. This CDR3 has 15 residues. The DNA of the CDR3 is TGTGCCAGCAGGAGAGAGGGCCCGGGAGTAGGTGGCTACACCTTC. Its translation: CASRREGPGVGGYTF. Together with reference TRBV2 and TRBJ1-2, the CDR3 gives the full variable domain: EPEVTQTPSHQVTQMGQEVILRCVPISNHLYFYWYRQILGQKVEFLVSFYNNEISEKSEIFDDQFSVERPDGSNFTLKIRSTKLEDSAMYFCASRREGPGVGGYTFGSGTRLTVV.